This T cell receptor beta chain was observed in a study of cytomegalovirus exposure and HLA in healthy donors. The sample holds a few counts of this clone. Its antigen remains unidentified. The study, taken as a whole, reports: According to the study, 160 or so TCR beta chains were cytomegalovirus-associated. Within the data, a cluster of highly shared sequence variants was likely a sequencing artifact.

Every donor was a healthy person donating bone marrow. The CDR3 sequence is 12 residues long. V dropped 6 bases and J dropped 11 bases, with 13 bases sitting between them. Germline lookup yields CDR1 SGHVS and CDR2 FNYEAQ. Vbeta (60) and Jbeta (13) primers were used in the PCR. Original processing methods: In a later analysis, the count reached approximately 80 million unique TCR beta chains, with roughly 11 million shared. Sequencing was performed with immunoSEQ multiplex PCR; in TCRdb, only in-frame clones are kept and a portion is missing. The D gene and trimming were derived from the DNA, and the V and J assignments and clone size from that table. The sample holds about 150,000 clones; 78% are singletons and the top ten take 2.5% to 3.5%.

The sequencing sample was made of PBMCs. The TCR sequence derives from a woman aged 50 to 60 in good health and CMV-seropositive. V is TRBV7-6 and J is TRBJ1-4, with a weak D call TRBD1 (5 bases). The CDR3 loop is CASSLGGEKLFF. DNA for the CDR3: TGTGCCAGCAGTCTAGGAGGGGAGAAACTGTTTTTT.